This T cell receptor (beta chain) was recorded in a study of radiotherapy plus CTLA-4 blockade in lung cancer. As for the study in general: For 15% to 20% of patients, objective responses occurred, and approximately 31% had disease control. Findings and limits, study-wide: Expansion of tumor-derived TCR clones was observed in blood after radiotherapy plus ipilimumab.

Between the trimmed V and J ends, which lost 0 bases and 5 bases, there was a span of 11 bases. Germline CDR1 reads GTSNPN; CDR2 reads SVGIG (reference sequence). This CDR3 has 14 amino acids. The assay was immunoSEQ multiplex PCR, and TCRdb's table has in-frame clones only and misses some. The sample shows 50,000 to 65,000 clones, around 75% of them seen only once. This clone was seen once. Its antigen is not known. Specimen: peripheral blood, collected from a patient treated with radiotherapy plus ipilimumab. The genes are TRBV30 and TRBJ2-1, with D hard to call. The TCR sequence derives from a human donor with non-small cell lung cancer who had a complete response to radiotherapy plus ipilimumab. Here the CDR3 reads CAWSVLSFHNEQFF. The CDR3 DNA reads as TGTGCCTGGAGTGTACTAAGCTTCCACAATGAGCAGTTCTTC.